This T cell receptor (beta chain) came from a study of blood T cell repertoires in COVID-19. Measured with immunoSEQ multiplex PCR; TCRdb has only the in-frame clones, and not every one. Counted here are more than 150,000 clones, roughly nine tenths occurring once; the ten biggest clones make up more than 2%. For recovered donors of Cohort 3, there were two negative PCRs, clearance, or symptom resolution. CDR3 size: 16 residues. V lost 2 bases, J lost 0 bases, and 13 bases lay in between. Germline assignment: CDR1 SGHTA and CDR2 FQGTGA. This receptor was obtained from a woman aged 25 to 39 who had recovered from COVID-19. The sample comprised PBMCs or T cells enriched from blood (not recorded which). The chain employs TRBV7-3 and TRBJ1-1; possible D gene TRBD1, 5 bases. The CDR3 loop is CASSLVGTGMNTEAFF. The CDR3 DNA is TGTGCCAGCAGCTTAGTAGGCACAGGAATGAACACTGAAGCTTTCTTT.